Listed below are T cell receptor beta chains from one sample, sequenced in a study of shared clonotypes between healthy human individuals. Sequencing was performed with immunoSEQ multiplex PCR; in TCRdb, only in-frame clones are kept and a portion is missing. The sample has roughly 1 million clones, 70% to 80% seen once. Specimen: memory CD4+ T cells sorted from blood. All receptors derive from a man aged 18 to 29 in good health. CDR3s include the opening cysteine and the closing phenylalanine or tryptophan. The D gene is left open where the match is weak. Clone size is not always given. Where it is, it says once, few, many or a class for expanded clones.

cdr3_nt: TGTGCCAGCAGAGAACAGGGAGTAGGCGAGCAGTACTTC; cdr3_aa: CASREQGVGEQYF; d_call: -; j_call: TRBJ2-7; v_call: TRBV2; clone_size: -
cdr3_nt: TGTGCCAGCAGGGCCGGTAGGGACGGGACTGAAGCTTTCTTT; cdr3_aa: CASRAGRDGTEAFF; d_call: -; j_call: TRBJ1-1; v_call: TRBV2; clone_size: few
cdr3_nt: TGTGCCAGCGCAAAGCGACTAGTTTCCGGGGAGCTGTTTTTT; cdr3_aa: CASAKRLVSGELFF; d_call: -; j_call: TRBJ2-2; v_call: TRBV7-2; clone_size: once
cdr3_nt: TGCAGCGTGAGGGTTGAGGGGCTGCTAGCGGGAGCCTACGAGCAGTACTTC; cdr3_aa: CSVRVEGLLAGAYEQYF; d_call: TRBD2; j_call: TRBJ2-7; v_call: TRBV29-1; clone_size: -
cdr3_nt: TGCAGCGTCCGGACAGTGAACACTGAAGCTTTCTTT; cdr3_aa: CSVRTVNTEAFF; d_call: -; j_call: TRBJ1-1; v_call: TRBV29-1; clone_size: -
cdr3_nt: TGTGCCATCAGCTTTGCAGGGGTCGAGCAGTACTTC; cdr3_aa: CAISFAGVEQYF; d_call: -; j_call: TRBJ2-7; v_call: TRBV10-3; clone_size: -
cdr3_nt: TGTGCCAGCAGCGCAACTCAGGGGCGGGCCGAGCAGTACTTC; cdr3_aa: CASSATQGRAEQYF; d_call: -; j_call: TRBJ2-7; v_call: TRBV7-2; clone_size: -
cdr3_nt: TGTGCCAGCAGCCAAGGAGGGTCTAGCGCCTACAATGAGCAGTTCTTC; cdr3_aa: CASSQGGSSAYNEQFF; d_call: -; j_call: TRBJ2-1; v_call: TRBV7-2; clone_size: -
cdr3_nt: TGTGCCTGGAACGCCCAGGGGAACACTGAAGCTTTCTTT; cdr3_aa: CAWNAQGNTEAFF; d_call: -; j_call: TRBJ1-1; v_call: TRBV30; clone_size: -
cdr3_nt: TGTGCCAGCAGTAAACGGGCCCCTGAAGCTTTCTTT; cdr3_aa: CASSKRAPEAFF; d_call: -; j_call: TRBJ1-1; v_call: TRBV6-1; clone_size: -
cdr3_nt: TGTGCCAGCAGTGAAAGGTTCGGGACCGGCACTGAAGCTTTCTTT; cdr3_aa: CASSERFGTGTEAFF; d_call: -; j_call: TRBJ1-1; v_call: TRBV6-1; clone_size: once
cdr3_nt: TGTGCCAGCAGCGGAGCCGGGGCTCGGGGGACTGAAGCTTTCTTT; cdr3_aa: CASSGAGARGTEAFF; d_call: -; j_call: TRBJ1-1; v_call: TRBV11-2; clone_size: -
cdr3_nt: TGTGCCAGCAGCTTACAGGGACCCTCCTACGAGCAGTACTTC; cdr3_aa: CASSLQGPSYEQYF; d_call: -; j_call: TRBJ2-7; v_call: TRBV7-2; clone_size: -
cdr3_nt: TGCGCCAGCAGCCAGGGAGGCACCGCCACCGGGGAGCTGTTTTTT; cdr3_aa: CASSQGGTATGELFF; d_call: -; j_call: TRBJ2-2; v_call: TRBV4-3; clone_size: -
cdr3_nt: TGTGCCAGCAGCCCAGACGGACGCTATGGCTACACCTTC; cdr3_aa: CASSPDGRYGYTF; d_call: -; j_call: TRBJ1-2; v_call: TRBV7-2; clone_size: few
cdr3_nt: TGCGCCAGCAGCGGAGGGTTTGGTACAGATACGCAGTATTTT; cdr3_aa: CASSGGFGTDTQYF; d_call: -; j_call: TRBJ2-3; v_call: TRBV5-1; clone_size: -
cdr3_nt: TGTGCCAGCAGTGAAGTTGGTTTTTGGGGACCCTATGGCTACACCTTC; cdr3_aa: CASSEVGFWGPYGYTF; d_call: -; j_call: TRBJ1-2; v_call: TRBV2; clone_size: -
cdr3_nt: TGTGCCAGCAGTTCTCTTTTTTCGCGCCCAGAGGTAGAAGATACGCAGTATTTT; cdr3_aa: CASSSLFSRPEVEDTQYF; d_call: -; j_call: TRBJ2-3; v_call: TRBV28; clone_size: -
cdr3_nt: TGTGCCAGTAGTATTGGGTCGAATGGCTACACCTTC; cdr3_aa: CASSIGSNGYTF; d_call: -; j_call: TRBJ1-2; v_call: TRBV19; clone_size: -
cdr3_nt: TGTGCCTGGAGTGTACTAGGAGAACCCCTCCACTTT; cdr3_aa: CAWSVLGEPLHF; d_call: -; j_call: TRBJ1-6; v_call: TRBV30; clone_size: -